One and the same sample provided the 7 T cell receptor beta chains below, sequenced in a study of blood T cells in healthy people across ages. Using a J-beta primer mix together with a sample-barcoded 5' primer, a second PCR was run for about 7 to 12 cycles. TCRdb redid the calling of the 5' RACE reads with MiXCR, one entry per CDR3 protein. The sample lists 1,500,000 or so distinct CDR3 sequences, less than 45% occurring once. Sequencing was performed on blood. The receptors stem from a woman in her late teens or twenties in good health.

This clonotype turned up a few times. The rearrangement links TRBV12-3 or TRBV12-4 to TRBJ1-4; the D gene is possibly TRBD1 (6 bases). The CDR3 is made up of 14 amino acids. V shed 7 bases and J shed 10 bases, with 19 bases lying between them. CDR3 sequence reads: CASTAPGSRGKLFF. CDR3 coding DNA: TGTGCCAGCACCGCACCGGGATCCAGGGGAAAACTGTTTTTT.

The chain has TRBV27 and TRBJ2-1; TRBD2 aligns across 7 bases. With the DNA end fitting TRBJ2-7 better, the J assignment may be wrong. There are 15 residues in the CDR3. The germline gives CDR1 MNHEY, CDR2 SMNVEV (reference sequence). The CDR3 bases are TGTGCCAGCAGTTTTTCAGGGAGGGCCTACAATGAGCAGTACTTC. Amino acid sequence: CASSFSGRAYNEQYF.

The CDR3 loop is CASRVFASNTQYF. The CDR3 DNA follows: TGTGCCAGCAGAGTCTTCGCGTCTAATACGCAGTATTTT. This chain uses TRBV6-2 or TRBV6-3 with TRBJ2-3; the D is unclear. Deletions cut 6 bases from V and 7 bases from J, with 14 bases between. Germline CDR1 and CDR2: MNHEY and SVGEGT. The CDR3 sequence is 13 residues long.

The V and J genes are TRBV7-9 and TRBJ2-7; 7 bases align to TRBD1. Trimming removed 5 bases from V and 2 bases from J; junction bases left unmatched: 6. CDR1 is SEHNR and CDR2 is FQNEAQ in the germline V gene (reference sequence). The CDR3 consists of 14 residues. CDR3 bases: TGTGCCAGCAGCGACGGGACAGTCCCCTACGAGCAGTACTTC. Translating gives CASSDGTVPYEQYF.

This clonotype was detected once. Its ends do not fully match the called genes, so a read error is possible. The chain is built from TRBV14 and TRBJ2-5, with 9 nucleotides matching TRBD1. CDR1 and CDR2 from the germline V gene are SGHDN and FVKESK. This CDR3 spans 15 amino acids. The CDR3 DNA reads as TGTACCAGCAGCCACCCTGGGACAGGGCGGGAAACCCAGTACTTC. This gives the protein CTSSHPGTGRETQYF.

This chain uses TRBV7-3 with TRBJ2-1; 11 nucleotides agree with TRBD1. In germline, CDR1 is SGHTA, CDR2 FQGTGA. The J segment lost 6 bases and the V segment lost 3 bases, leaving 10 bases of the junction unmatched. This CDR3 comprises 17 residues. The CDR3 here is CASSFYPGQGAINEQFF. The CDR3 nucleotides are TGTGCCAGCAGCTTTTACCCAGGACAGGGGGCGATCAATGAGCAGTTCTTC.

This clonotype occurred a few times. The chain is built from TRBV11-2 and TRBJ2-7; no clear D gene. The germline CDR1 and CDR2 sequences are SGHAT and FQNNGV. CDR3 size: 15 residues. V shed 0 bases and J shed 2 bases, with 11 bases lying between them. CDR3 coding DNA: TGTGCCAGCAGCTTAGATCTGCTGGTGGCCTACGAGCAGTACTTC. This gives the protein CASSLDLLVAYEQYF.